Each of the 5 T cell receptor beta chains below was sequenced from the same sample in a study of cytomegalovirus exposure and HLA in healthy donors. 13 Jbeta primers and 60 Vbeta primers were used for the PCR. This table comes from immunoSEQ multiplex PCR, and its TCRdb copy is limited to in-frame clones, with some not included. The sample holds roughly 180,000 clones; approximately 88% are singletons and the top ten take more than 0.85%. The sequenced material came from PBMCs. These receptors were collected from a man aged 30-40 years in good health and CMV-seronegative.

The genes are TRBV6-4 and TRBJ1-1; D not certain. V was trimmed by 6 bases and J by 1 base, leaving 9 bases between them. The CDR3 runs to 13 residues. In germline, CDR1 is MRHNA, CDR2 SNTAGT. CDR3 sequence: CASSALGNTEAFF. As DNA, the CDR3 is TGTGCCAGCAGCGCCCTAGGGAACACTGAAGCTTTCTTT.

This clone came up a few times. CDR3 coding DNA: TGTGCCAGCAGTTATCCGCGGGGAGACTCCTACAATGAGCAGTTCTTC. It specifies CASSYPRGDSYNEQFF. The rearrangement joins TRBV6-6 to TRBJ2-1; maybe TRBD2 (6 bases). CDR1 is MNHNY, CDR2 SVGAGI, per germline (reference sequence). Trimming took off 3 bases at V and 0 bases at J, with 12 bases between the two ends. The CDR3 has 16 amino acids.

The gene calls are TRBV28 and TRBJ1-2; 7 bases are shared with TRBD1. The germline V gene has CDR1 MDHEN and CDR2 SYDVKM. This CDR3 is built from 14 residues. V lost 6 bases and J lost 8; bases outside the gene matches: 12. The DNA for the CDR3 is TGTGCCAGCAGCCCACCCAGGGGGAGTGGCGGCTACACCTTC. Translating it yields CASSPPRGSGGYTF.

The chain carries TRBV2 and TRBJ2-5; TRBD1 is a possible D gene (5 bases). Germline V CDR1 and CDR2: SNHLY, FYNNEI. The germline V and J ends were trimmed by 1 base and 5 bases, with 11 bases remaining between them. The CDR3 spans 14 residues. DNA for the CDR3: TGTGCCAGCAGTGAAGGCAGGGCTCTGGAGACCCAGTACTTC. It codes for CASSEGRALETQYF.

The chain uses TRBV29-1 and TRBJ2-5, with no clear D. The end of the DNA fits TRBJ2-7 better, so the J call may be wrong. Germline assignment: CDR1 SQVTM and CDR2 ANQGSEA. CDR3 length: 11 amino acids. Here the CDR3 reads CSVAPYYEQYF. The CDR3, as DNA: TGCAGCGTAGCCCCTTACTACGAGCAGTACTTC.